This is a list of T cell receptor beta chains from one sample in a study of cytomegalovirus exposure and HLA in healthy donors. The assay was immunoSEQ multiplex PCR, and TCRdb's table has in-frame clones only and misses some. The sample lists approximately 140,000 clones; around 90% were seen once. The sequenced sample was PBMCs. These receptor sequences come from a woman between 40 and 50 years old in good health and CMV-seronegative. Each CDR3 is given with its conserved first and last residue. The D gene is left open where the match is weak. Clone size appears in some rows only: once, few, many, or a class for an expanded clone.

D: TRBD2; J: TRBJ2-1; V: TRBV2; size: .; DNA: TGTGCCAGAAGGACTAGCGGGAGGGACAATGAGCAGTTCTTC; CDR3: CARRTSGRDNEQFF
D: .; J: TRBJ2-5; V: TRBV7-2; size: .; DNA: TGTGCCAGCAGCTTAGGCTGGGTACGAGGGGAGACCCAGTACTTC; CDR3: CASSLGWVRGETQYF
D: TRBD2; J: TRBJ2-1; V: TRBV4-1; size: once; DNA: TGCGCCAGCAGCCAAGATCATGCGGGAGGCTGGGCTTTGGAGCAGTTCTTC; CDR3: CASSQDHAGGWALEQFF
D: .; J: TRBJ2-7; V: TRBV6-5; size: .; DNA: TGTGCCAGCAGTTACGCAGGGACTGGATACGAGCAGTACTTC; CDR3: CASSYAGTGYEQYF
D: .; J: TRBJ2-5; V: TRBV11-2; size: .; DNA: TGTGCCAGCAGTCGTTTGGAGGGGGGGTACCAAGAGACCCAGTACTTC; CDR3: CASSRLEGGYQETQYF
D: TRBD2; J: TRBJ2-1; V: TRBV4-1; size: .; DNA: TGCGCCAGCAGCCAAGTGCTAGCGGGGGTATACAATGAGCAGTTCTTC; CDR3: CASSQVLAGVYNEQFF
D: .; J: TRBJ2-7; V: TRBV6-6; size: .; DNA: TGTGCCAGCCGACGCGAAAGGGGTAACGAGCAGTACTTC; CDR3: CASRRERGNEQYF
D: .; J: TRBJ2-7; V: TRBV5-6; size: .; DNA: TGTGCCAGCAGCGCCGGGACAAAAGAAGACTACGAGCAGTACTTC; CDR3: CASSAGTKEDYEQYF
D: TRBD1; J: TRBJ2-7; V: TRBV25-1; size: .; DNA: TGTGCCAGCTCCGGGACAGTTACCTACGAGCAGTACTTC; CDR3: CASSGTVTYEQYF
D: .; J: TRBJ2-1; V: TRBV11-2; size: .; DNA: TGTGCCAGCAGCTTAGTAAGGGGGACCGAGCAGTTCTTC; CDR3: CASSLVRGTEQFF
D: .; J: TRBJ2-7; V: TRBV27; size: .; DNA: TGTGCCAGCAGTTCTATACTCTCCTACGAGCAGTACTTC; CDR3: CASSSILSYEQYF
D: .; J: TRBJ1-1; V: TRBV5-4; size: .; DNA: TGTGCCAGCAGCTTGGGGTCCCCCGGAGAAGAGACTGAAGCTTTCTTT; CDR3: CASSLGSPGEETEAFF